The 10 T cell receptor delta chains reported below all come from one sample, sequenced in a study of gamma-delta T cells after stem cell transplantation. TCRdb reprocessed the RT-PCR reads through CATT. The sample records around 2,200 delta-chain clones, about 4.6% being singletons. Sequenced sample: gamma-delta T cells. These receptor sequences come from a human donor. It is not recorded whose cells these are; they may come from a transplant donor.

Turning to this clone: This sequence is one base from a far larger clone and is likely a read error. V and J are TRDV2 and TRDJ1; tentatively, D is TRDD3 (6 bases). The CDR3 has 20 residues. Germline CDR1 is GEAIGNYY and CDR2 is EKD. Trimming left V 0 bases short and J 0 bases short, with 25 bases between. The CDR3, as DNA: TGTGCCTGTGACACCGTGTTGGGGGGTCTGACCACCCGGTACACCGATAAACTCATCTTT. Its translation is CACDTVLGGLTTRYTDKLIF.

In this sample, this clone is medium-sized. V and J are TRDV2 and TRDJ1; D possibly corresponds to TRDD3 (6 bases). Trimming stripped 2 bases from V and 4 bases from J, with 16 bases between. The length of the CDR3 is 15 residues. Germline CDR1 GEAIGNYY, CDR2 EKD. DNA for the CDR3: TGTGCCTGTGACATACTGGGCGCCGGGAGCGATAAACTCATCTTT. This codes for CACDILGAGSDKLIF.

This clone occurred a few times. TCRdb's protein, taken from a much larger clone, differs from this DNA's translation at residue 12, likely owing to a read error; the protein displayed comes from the DNA. V usage is TRDV2 and J usage is TRDJ1; D gene unclear. The germline V and J ends were trimmed by 1 base and 1 base, with 21 bases remaining between them. The CDR3 is 18 residues long. Germline-derived CDR1 and CDR2 are GEAIGNYY and EKD. CDR3 residues: CACDTAARTLASTDKLIF. The CDR3 DNA sequence: TGTGCCTGTGACACTGCCGCCCGAACCCTCGCAAGCACCGATAAACTCATCTTT.

This clone was detected many times. A read error may be the cause here, since a much bigger clone is one base away. The V call is TRDV2, the J call TRDJ1, with D tentatively TRDD3 (6 bases). CDR1 and CDR2 (germline): GEAIGNYY, EKD. V was cut by 3 bases and J by 3 bases, with 16 bases left in between. CDR3 size: 15 residues. The CDR3: CACDSVGATPDKLIF. The CDR3 region has the DNA TGTGCCTGTGACTCCGTGGGGGCTACCCCCGATAAACTCATCTTT.

Of note for this clone: TCRdb records a much larger clone's protein for this DNA, with a difference at residue 5 that likely arises from a read error; the protein given is the translation of the DNA. V usage is TRDV2 and J usage is TRDJ3; 10 bases agree with TRDD3. The CDR3 sequence is 19 residues long. The V and J ends lost 3 bases and 0 bases, in that order; junction bases with no gene match: 7. Germline CDR1 GEAIGNYY, CDR2 EKD. CDR3 sequence reads: CACDAVGDTLSWDTRQMFF. The DNA of the CDR3 is TGTGCCTGTGACGCCGTGGGGGATACACTCTCCTGGGACACCCGACAGATGTTTTTC.

In this sample, this clone turned up a few times. TCRdb's protein for this DNA is that of a much larger clone and differs from the translation at residue 13, likely a read error; the protein shown is the DNA translation. The V and J genes are TRDV2 and TRDJ1; TRDD3 might be the D (5 bases). This CDR3 has 15 amino acids. The germline CDR1 and CDR2 sequences are GEAIGNYY and EKD. CDR3 loop: CACDALLAHTDKPIF. The CDR3 DNA follows: TGTGCCTGTGACGCGCTACTGGCCCACACCGATAAACCCATCTTT.

This clone counts as large. Other DNA sequences in the same sample also yield this CDR3. The CDR3 coding sequence is TGTGCCTGTGACAACCTGGGGGATCAGGACGATAAACTCATCTTT. Translated: CACDNLGDQDDKLIF. This chain links TRDV2 with TRDJ1; TRDD3 aligns across 9 bases. The CDR3 length is 15 residues. CDR1 is GEAIGNYY, CDR2 EKD, per germline. With V trimmed by 2 bases and J by 4 bases, 7 bases remained unmatched.

This clone has just a few counts. TCRdb assigns this DNA the protein of a much larger clone, which departs from its translation at residue 5; this likely reflects a read error, and the protein shown comes from translating the DNA. This chain links TRDV2 with TRDJ1; 9 bases are a match to TRDD3. The CDR3 is 17 amino acids. V was pared by 1 base and J by 0 bases, with 8 bases of the junction left unmatched. In germline, CDR1 is GEAIGNYY, CDR2 EKD. CDR3 loop: CACDTLGEKTNTDKLIF. CDR3 nucleotides: TGTGCCTGTGACACACTGGGGGAGAAAACCAACACCGATAAACTCATCTTT.

The chain joins TRDV2 to TRDJ1; TRDD3 matches 8 bases. This CDR3 spans 17 amino acids. V lost 4 bases and J lost 0; bases outside the gene matches: 12. Germline-derived CDR1 and CDR2 are GEAIGNYY and EKD. The CDR3 DNA reads as TGTGCCTGTGAGTCCTTACTGGGGGGATTGGACACCGATAAACTCATCTTT. Translated: CACESLLGGLDTDKLIF.

In its sample, this clone was seen a few times. The protein recorded in TCRdb matches a much larger clone and deviates from this DNA's translation at residue 18, suggesting a read error; the protein here is obtained by translating the DNA. This chain uses TRDV2 with TRDJ1, with 8 bases lining up with TRDD3. CDR3 length: 19 residues. Germline CDR1 GEAIGNYY, CDR2 EKD. CDR3 coding DNA: TGTGCCTGTGACACCTTGTACTGGGGGGACCTGGACTACACCGATAAACTCACCTTT. Its protein is CACDTLYWGDLDYTDKLTF.